This is a list of T cell receptor beta chains from one sample in a study of OX40 agonist ivuxolimab in advanced cancers. This table comes from immunoSEQ multiplex PCR, and its TCRdb copy is limited to in-frame clones, with some not included. The data contain some 15,000 clones, 70% to 75% of them singletons. Sequencing was performed on CD4+ or CD8+ T cells sorted from blood, taken in a trial of the OX40 agonist ivuxolimab. These receptors all stem from an adult with an advanced solid tumor such as melanoma, head and neck, liver or kidney cancer. Each CDR3 is given with its conserved first and last residue. Each record gives: clone size, V gene, D gene, J gene, CDR3 protein, CDR3 DNA. A D gene is named only where the DNA matches it firmly. Clone size is shown for a subset of rows, as once, few, many or a class of expanded clone.

>once|TRBV28|.|TRBJ2-7
CASSSTYEQYF
TGTGCCAGCAGTTCGACATACGAGCAGTACTTC
>.|TRBV11-2|TRBD2|TRBJ2-1
CASSSFDGGRSYNEQFF
TGTGCCAGCAGCTCCTTTGATGGCGGGAGATCCTACAATGAGCAGTTCTTC
>.|TRBV5-5|.|TRBJ2-7
CASEDGTSYEQYF
TGTGCCAGCGAAGACGGGACCAGCTACGAGCAGTACTTC
>.|TRBV2|.|TRBJ2-7
CASSEKPPGLGAYEQYF
TGTGCCAGCAGTGAGAAACCCCCCGGACTCGGAGCCTACGAGCAGTACTTC
>.|TRBV6-4|TRBD1|TRBJ2-2
CASSDDRGDTGELFF
TGTGCCAGCAGTGATGACAGGGGGGACACCGGGGAGCTGTTTTTT
>.|TRBV6-4|TRBD1|TRBJ2-3
CASSDRGTDSTDTQYF
TGTGCCAGCAGTGACAGAGGGACAGACAGCACAGATACGCAGTATTTT
>few|TRBV5-1|TRBD1|TRBJ2-1
CASSLGDREYNEQFF
TGCGCCAGCAGCCTGGGGGACAGGGAGTACAATGAGCAGTTCTTC
>.|TRBV28|.|TRBJ2-2
CASRSRPQGTGELFF
TGTGCCAGCAGGTCCCGCCCCCAAGGAACCGGGGAGCTGTTTTTT
>.|TRBV14|.|TRBJ2-7
CASRLGSSYEQYF
TGTGCCAGCAGACTAGGGAGCTCCTACGAGCAGTACTTC
>.|TRBV19|TRBD1|TRBJ2-7
CASSTGQGSIYEQYF
TGTGCCAGTAGTACAGGACAGGGTAGTATCTACGAGCAGTACTTC
>few|TRBV11-2|TRBD2|TRBJ2-3
CASSSSSGGADTQYF
TGTGCCAGCAGCTCCTCCAGCGGGGGGGCAGATACGCAGTATTTT
>.|TRBV6-4|TRBD1|TRBJ2-2
CASSDSGQGNTGELFF
TGTGCCAGCAGTGACTCAGGACAGGGGAACACCGGGGAGCTGTTTTTT
>.|TRBV4-1|.|TRBJ2-7
CASSQDMQGYEQYF
TGCGCCAGCAGCCAAGATATGCAGGGCTACGAGCAGTACTTC
>once|TRBV7-9|.|TRBJ2-3
CASSQIQADTQYF
TGTGCCAGCAGCCAAATCCAGGCAGATACGCAGTATTTT
>.|TRBV19|.|TRBJ2-3
CASIGRGRTDTQYF
TGTGCCAGTATTGGCAGGGGAAGGACAGATACGCAGTATTTT
>.|TRBV7-2|.|TRBJ1-5
CASSLEGRGQPQHF
TGTGCCAGCAGCTTAGAGGGGCGGGGTCAGCCCCAGCATTTT
>medium-sized|TRBV7-9|TRBD1|TRBJ2-7
CASGQGASYEQYF
TGTGCCAGCGGACAGGGGGCCTCCTACGAGCAGTACTTC
>.|TRBV11-2|TRBD2|TRBJ2-7
CASSSQTSGAYEQYF
TGTGCCAGCAGCTCGCAGACTAGCGGAGCCTACGAGCAGTACTTC
>.|TRBV27|.|TRBJ1-6
CASSLSGRLKGSPLHF
TGTGCCAGCAGTTTATCGGGAAGGCTAAAGGGTTCACCCCTCCACTTT
>.|TRBV5-8|.|TRBJ2-5
CASARPVEQETQYF
TGTGCCAGCGCCCGGCCCGTAGAACAAGAGACCCAGTACTTC
>.|TRBV7-9|TRBD2|TRBJ2-7
CASSSGLVSYEQYF
TGTGCCAGCAGCTCGGGACTAGTATCCTACGAGCAGTACTTC
>once|TRBV29-1|TRBD1|TRBJ1-2
CSVETGQLYGYTF
TGCAGCGTTGAGACGGGACAGCTCTATGGCTACACCTTC
>.|TRBV19|.|TRBJ1-5
CASRAGNQPQHF
TGTGCCAGTAGAGCGGGCAATCAGCCCCAGCATTTT
>.|TRBV7-2|TRBD2|TRBJ2-5
CASSLDEREFGETQYF
TGTGCCAGCAGCTTAGACGAGCGGGAGTTTGGGGAGACCCAGTACTTC
>.|TRBV5-4|TRBD2|TRBJ2-1
CASSPTSGNLVEQFF
TGTGCCAGCAGCCCGACTAGCGGCAATTTAGTGGAGCAGTTCTTC
>.|TRBV4-3|.|TRBJ2-5
CASSQDLASGWETQYF
TGCGCCAGCAGCCAAGATCTAGCGTCAGGGTGGGAGACCCAGTACTTC
>.|TRBV15|.|TRBJ2-3
CATSSPAAAPSTDTQYF
TGTGCCACCAGCTCCCCCGCCGCAGCACCATCCACAGATACGCAGTATTTT
>few|TRBV28|.|TRBJ2-1
CASGYNEQFF
TGTGCCAGCGGTTACAATGAGCAGTTCTTC
>.|TRBV27|.|TRBJ2-5
CASSSPTRASRGTQYF
TGTGCCAGCAGTTCCCCGACGAGAGCGTCCCGGGGGACCCAGTACTTC
>.|TRBV14|.|TRBJ2-7
CASSARDWRPPGIYEQYF
TGTGCCAGCAGCGCCCGGGATTGGAGGCCCCCCGGAATCTACGAGCAGTACTTC
>.|TRBV6-6|TRBD2|TRBJ2-1
CASSYPSSGRDNEQFF
TGTGCCAGCAGTTACCCCTCTAGCGGCCGAGACAATGAGCAGTTCTTC
>few|TRBV25-1|.|TRBJ1-2
CASSEAGTFGGYTF
TGTGCCAGCAGTGAAGCCGGTACATTCGGCGGCTACACCTTC
>.|TRBV11-2|TRBD2|TRBJ2-4
CASSLIGGERAKNIQYF
TGTGCCAGCAGCTTAATTGGGGGGGAGCGAGCCAAAAACATTCAGTACTTC
>.|TRBV11-2|.|TRBJ2-7
CASSWGDYEQYF
TGTGCCAGCAGCTGGGGTGACTACGAGCAGTACTTC
>few|TRBV18|.|TRBJ2-7
CASSPPSEQGNSVGYF
TGTGCCAGCTCACCGCCCTCAGAACAGGGAAATAGCGTTGGGTACTTC
>few|TRBV5-4|TRBD2|TRBJ2-2
CASSLREGAGELFF
TGTGCCAGCAGCTTGCGGGAGGGCGCCGGGGAGCTGTTTTTT
>.|TRBV7-9|.|TRBJ2-2
CASSDNTGELFF
TGTGCCAGCAGCGACAACACCGGGGAGCTGTTTTTT
>.|TRBV27|TRBD2|TRBJ2-7
CASSFLAGGREQYF
TGTGCCAGCAGTTTCCTAGCGGGAGGGAGGGAGCAGTACTTC
>once|TRBV27|.|TRBJ2-2
CASLGANTGELFF
TGTGCCAGTTTAGGCGCGAACACCGGGGAGCTGTTTTTT
>.|TRBV27|.|TRBJ1-2
CASSSSDRNYGYTF
TGTGCCAGCAGTTCCTCGGACAGAAACTATGGCTACACCTTC
>.|TRBV11-3|TRBD2|TRBJ2-1
CASSLDSRTSGGLSYNEQFF
TGTGCCAGCAGCTTAGATTCCCGGACTAGCGGGGGCCTCTCCTACAATGAGCAGTTCTTC
>.|TRBV6-5|.|TRBJ2-2
CASTTNPNTGELFF
TGTGCCAGCACCACTAATCCGAACACCGGGGAGCTGTTTTTT
>.|TRBV6-6|.|TRBJ2-5
CASSNADYQETQYF
TGTGCCAGCAGTAACGCGGACTACCAAGAGACCCAGTACTTC
>.|TRBV4-1|TRBD1|TRBJ2-2
CASSQDYWDSNTGELFF
TGCGCCAGCAGCCAAGATTACTGGGACAGTAACACCGGGGAGCTGTTTTTT
>.|TRBV10-3|.|TRBJ2-3
CAISELTGQGDTQYF
TGTGCCATCAGTGAATTAACAGGTCAAGGAGATACGCAGTATTTT
>.|TRBV27|TRBD1|TRBJ2-7
CASSLRDRGLFYEQYF
TGTGCCAGCAGTTTAAGGGACAGGGGCCTCTTCTACGAGCAGTACTTC
>.|TRBV7-9|TRBD2|TRBJ2-7
CASSLASTAGDSGEQYF
TGTGCCAGCAGCTTAGCTTCAACAGCGGGAGATTCTGGCGAGCAGTACTTC
>.|TRBV25-1|.|TRBJ1-2
CATQGFGGYGYTF
TGTGCCACCCAGGGATTCGGGGGCTATGGCTACACCTTC
>.|TRBV13|TRBD2|TRBJ2-1
CASSSGLAGVNEQFF
TGTGCCAGCAGCTCGGGACTAGCGGGAGTCAATGAGCAGTTCTTC
>.|TRBV29-1|.|TRBJ1-2
CSVEDPSQNYGYTF
TGCAGCGTTGAAGATCCCAGCCAGAACTATGGCTACACCTTC
>.|TRBV30|.|TRBJ2-3
CAWSVQAGDTQYF
TGTGCCTGGAGTGTACAAGCGGGAGATACGCAGTATTTT
>.|TRBV4-3|.|TRBJ2-1
CASSQEVYNEQFF
TGCGCCAGCAGCCAAGAGGTATACAATGAGCAGTTCTTC
>.|TRBV7-8|TRBD2|TRBJ2-7
CASSFRTSGRTYEQYF
TGTGCCAGCAGCTTCCGGACTAGCGGACGGACCTACGAGCAGTACTTC
>.|TRBV7-9|.|TRBJ1-5
CASSLVGSGHQPQHF
TGTGCCAGCAGCTTAGTTGGATCAGGCCATCAGCCCCAGCATTTT
>.|TRBV7-9|TRBD2|TRBJ2-7
CASSPERGSYEQYF
TGTGCCAGCAGCCCCGAGCGGGGATCCTACGAGCAGTACTTC
>.|TRBV6-6|.|TRBJ1-4
CASSYSGPNEKLFF
TGTGCCAGCAGTTACTCGGGGCCTAATGAAAAACTGTTTTTT
>.|TRBV7-8|.|TRBJ1-5
CASSSSLGREDNQPQHF
TGTGCCAGCAGCTCCTCTCTGGGGAGAGAGGACAATCAGCCCCAGCATTTT
>.|TRBV7-2|TRBD1|TRBJ1-3
CASSLDRGMANTIYF
TGTGCCAGCAGCTTGGACAGGGGAATGGCGAACACCATATATTTT
>.|TRBV28|.|TRBJ2-7
CASSLLEPSYEQYF
TGTGCCAGCAGTTTACTGGAACCCTCCTACGAGCAGTACTTC
>few|TRBV28|TRBD2|TRBJ2-5
CASTPLGLAGVQETQYF
TGTGCCAGCACCCCACTGGGACTAGCGGGAGTCCAAGAGACCCAGTACTTC